This T cell receptor (beta chain) was sequenced during a study of blood T cells in healthy people across ages. Combining a sample-barcoded 5' primer with a J-beta primer mix, a second PCR ran for about 6 to 11 cycles. TCRdb used MiXCR to reprocess the 5' RACE reads, holding one entry per CDR3 protein. The sample holds 1.4 million or so distinct CDR3 sequences; roughly 43% are singletons and the top ten take over 3.5%. V was trimmed by 1 base and J by 4 bases, leaving 25 bases between them. Looked up from germline, CDR1 is DFQATT and CDR2 is SNEGSKA (reference sequence). The length of the CDR3 is 18 residues.

Sequenced: blood. The TCR comes from a woman aged 18-29 years in good health. The V call is TRBV20-1, the J call TRBJ1-2; D is undetermined. The CDR3 nucleotides read TGCAGTGCTAGAGTCGCCCGTCTCAACCCGAGACACTTCTATGGCTACACCTTC. This codes for CSARVARLNPRHFYGYTF.